This T cell receptor beta chain originates from a study of human T cells and chemical hapten exposure. Time point noted: healthy volunteer bleed at 6 weeks. From whole blood left unfractionated, total RNA was extracted. TCRdb independently ran MiXCR on the RACE reads; one entry per CDR3 protein. Of around 80,000 distinct CDR3 sequences detected, 7% to 9% appear once; the ten largest clones hold roughly 1.5%. Losses at the gene ends were 2 bases for V and 6 bases for J; bases not matched to a gene: 6. This CDR3 has 15 amino acids. Germline V lookup: CDR1 SGHVS, CDR2 FNYEAQ. This clonotype was obtained from a male donor in good health. Some clones in this sample may be carry-over from other donors' samples. The V gene is TRBV7-6, the J gene TRBJ2-1; 8 bases line up with TRBD2. What was sequenced was whole blood. CDR3 region: CASSLRGGALNEQFF. The CDR3, as DNA: TGTGCCAGCAGCTTACGGGGGGGGGCTCTCAATGAGCAGTTCTTC.